This T cell receptor beta chain was documented in a study of long-term antiretroviral therapy in people with HIV. At least two post-ART and at least one pre-ART PBMC sample were available for each donor. This clone was detected once. Its matching antigen is unknown. The CDR3 length is 17 residues. After removal of 0 bases from V and 5 bases from J, the junction contained 9 bases not matched to a gene. Germline values: CDR1 SGHRS, CDR2 YFSETQ. At survey level, the immunoSEQ assay was run in its v3.0 version. The protocol was immunoSEQ multiplex PCR, while the TCRdb copy is restricted to in-frame clones and leaves out a portion. The sample lists 25,000 to 35,000 clones; about 86% were seen once. General study results and limits: Clonal expansions arising prior to ART prevailed in the repertoire at every time point.

This sequence joins TRBV5-1 and TRBJ2-1; 9 bases align to TRBD2. The sequence derives from a woman under 40 with HIV. The sequencing here drew on unsorted PBMCs, taken 0.8 years after starting antiretroviral therapy. Here the CDR3 DNA reads TGCGCCAGCAGCTTGGCTGCTAGGCTAGCGGGGAACAATGAGCAGTTCTTC. Translated, it gives CASSLAARLAGNNEQFF.